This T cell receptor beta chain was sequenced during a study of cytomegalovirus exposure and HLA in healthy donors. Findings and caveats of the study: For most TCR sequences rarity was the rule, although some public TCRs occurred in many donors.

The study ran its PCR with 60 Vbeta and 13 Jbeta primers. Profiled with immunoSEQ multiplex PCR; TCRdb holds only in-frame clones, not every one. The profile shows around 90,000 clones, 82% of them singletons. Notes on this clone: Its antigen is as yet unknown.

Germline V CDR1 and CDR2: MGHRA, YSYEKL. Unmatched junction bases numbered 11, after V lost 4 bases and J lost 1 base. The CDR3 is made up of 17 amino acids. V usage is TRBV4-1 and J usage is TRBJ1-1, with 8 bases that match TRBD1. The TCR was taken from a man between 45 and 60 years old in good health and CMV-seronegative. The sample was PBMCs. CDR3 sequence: CASSRSGQGRSNTEAFF. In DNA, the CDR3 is TGCGCCAGCAGCCGATCCGGACAGGGACGCTCGAACACTGAAGCTTTCTTT.